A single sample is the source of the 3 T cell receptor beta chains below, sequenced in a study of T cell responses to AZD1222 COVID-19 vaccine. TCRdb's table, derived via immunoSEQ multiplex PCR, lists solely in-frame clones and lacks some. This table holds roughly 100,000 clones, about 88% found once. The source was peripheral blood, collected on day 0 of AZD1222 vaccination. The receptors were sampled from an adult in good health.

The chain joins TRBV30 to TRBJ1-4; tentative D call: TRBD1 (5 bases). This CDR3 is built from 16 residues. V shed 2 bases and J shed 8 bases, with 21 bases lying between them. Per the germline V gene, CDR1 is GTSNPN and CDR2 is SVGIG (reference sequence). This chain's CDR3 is CAWSKEPGPPVEKLFF. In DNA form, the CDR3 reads TGTGCCTGGAGTAAGGAGCCGGGACCCCCCGTCGAAAAACTGTTTTTT.

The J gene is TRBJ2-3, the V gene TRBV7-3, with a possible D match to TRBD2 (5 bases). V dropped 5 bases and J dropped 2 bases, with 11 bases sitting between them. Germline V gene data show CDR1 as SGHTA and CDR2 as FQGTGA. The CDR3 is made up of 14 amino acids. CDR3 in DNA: TGTGCCAGCAGCCAACGGACTCTCACAGATACGCAGTATTTT. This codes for CASSQRTLTDTQYF.

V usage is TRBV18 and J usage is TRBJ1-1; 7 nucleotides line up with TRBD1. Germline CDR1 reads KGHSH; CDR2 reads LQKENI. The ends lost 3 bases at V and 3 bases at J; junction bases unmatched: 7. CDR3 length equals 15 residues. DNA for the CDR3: TGTGCCAGCTCACCCACAGGGGTAGGGTACACTGAAGCTTTCTTT. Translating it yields CASSPTGVGYTEAFF.